This record concerns one T cell receptor beta chain sequence. This sample was taken from a study of blood T cell repertoires in COVID-19. Study-level information: Sample material is recorded as cDNA or gDNA derived from T cells, B-cell-depleted T cells, or PBMCs.

V lost 4 bases to trimming and J lost 5 bases; unmatched junction nucleotides: 8. The CDR3 runs 16 residues. The germline CDR1 and CDR2 sequences are SGHKS and YYEKEE (reference sequence). Per the study methods: The authors estimated nucleated cell counts from reference gene primer amplification. The data were produced by immunoSEQ multiplex PCR, yet TCRdb's version contains in-frame clones alone and is incomplete. For V, J and clone size, that table is used; D and trimming come from the DNA. In the table there are approximately 240,000 clones, 75% to 95% of which are singletons. Input material: PBMCs or T cells enriched from blood (not recorded which). The rearrangement joins TRBV5-5 to TRBJ2-7, with TRBD2 identical over 14 bases. The sequence came from a woman between 18 and 29 years old who had recovered from COVID-19. Here the CDR3 reads CASSPGVTSGGDEQYF. The CDR3 coding sequence is TGTGCCAGCAGCCCTGGAGTGACTAGCGGGGGGGACGAGCAGTACTTC.